This T cell receptor beta chain stems from a study of CD8+CD57+ T cells in acquired aplastic anemia. This clonotype occurred many times. Using genomic DNA as the template, TCR beta VDJ and CDR3 profiling was carried out. One entry per CDR3 protein results from TCRdb running MiXCR on the reads. The sample lists around 430,000 distinct CDR3 sequences; approximately 33% were seen once. Patients chosen for sequencing had shown CD8+CD57+ cell expansion by flow cytometry. V shed 4 bases and J shed 4 bases, with 8 bases lying between them. Germline assignment: CDR1 LNHNV and CDR2 YYDKDF (reference sequence). This CDR3 has 13 amino acids.

The gene calls are TRBV15 and TRBJ1-5; D is unclear. The receptor was isolated from a human donor with aplastic anemia. Sequenced input: sorted CD4+, CD8+, or CD8+CD57+ T cells (not recorded which) from PBMCs. The CDR3 here is CATSKDTNQPQHF. The CDR3 nucleotides read TGTGCCACCAGCAAAGACACGAATCAGCCCCAGCATTTT.